The 10 T cell receptor beta chains presented below share a single source sample, sequenced in a study of T cell repertoires in cytomegalovirus infection. No antigens are known for them. TCRdb reprocessed the reads with MiXCR, giving one entry per CDR3 protein. This table holds about 920,000 distinct CDR3 sequences, more than 25% found once. Material: cultured CD8+ T cells from PBMCs, obtained from culture after CMV antigen stimulation. These receptor sequences come from a human donor in good health (CMV status not recorded). Some clones in this sample may be carry-over from other donors' samples.

This clonotype was seen a few times. This rearrangement joins TRBV19 to TRBJ1-1, with D possibly TRBD1 on 6 matching bases. Germline V gene sequence: CDR1 LNHDA, CDR2 SQIVND (reference sequence). V was trimmed by 9 bases and J by 1 base, leaving 15 bases between them. This CDR3 has 14 amino acids. DNA for the CDR3: TGTGCCAGCAGGACAGCACAAGAGAACACTGAAGCTTTCTTT. Amino acids: CASRTAQENTEAFF.

This clonotype came up many times. This sequence joins TRBV6-6 and TRBJ1-5; TRBD1 matches at 7 bases. The CDR3 extends over 14 amino acids. V trimming: 10 bases; J trimming: 0 bases; junction bases outside the gene matches: 6. Germline assignment: CDR1 MNHNY and CDR2 SVGAGI (reference sequence). The CDR3: CATVGQNSNQPQHF. The CDR3 DNA is TGTGCCACCGTGGGACAGAATAGCAATCAGCCCCAGCATTTT.

This rearrangement joins TRBV9 to TRBJ1-2, with 11 bases aligning to TRBD1. Germline CDR1 is SGDLS and CDR2 is YYNGEE. Trimming removed 0 bases from V and 2 bases from J; junction bases left unmatched: 12. This CDR3 comprises 19 residues. The chain's CDR3 is CASSVATGTGGIRNYGYTF. The CDR3 nucleotides read TGTGCCAGCAGCGTAGCTACGGGGACAGGGGGGATACGAAACTATGGCTACACCTTC.

The sample holds a few counts of this clonotype. The chain joins TRBV6-1 to TRBJ2-2, with TRBD2 matching 8 bases. The V gene end was trimmed by 8 bases and the J gene end by 11 bases; junction bases not matched to a gene: 13. The germline V gene encodes CDR1 MNHNS and CDR2 SASEGT. The CDR3 loop spans 14 amino acids. The CDR3 region is CASYLGGGSGELFF. Here the CDR3 DNA reads TGTGCCAGCTACCTCGGGGGGGGATCTGGTGAGCTGTTTTTT.

This clonotype appeared once. The chain is built from TRBV27 and TRBJ1-1, with D unclear. This CDR3 is 14 amino acids long. Deletions cut 4 bases from V and 1 base from J, with 10 bases between. Germline lookup yields CDR1 MNHEY and CDR2 SMNVEV (reference sequence). The CDR3 DNA follows: TGTGCCAGCAGTTCCCTCAGCGAGAACACTGAAGCTTTCTTT. Amino acid sequence: CASSSLSENTEAFF.

This chain links TRBV6-2 or TRBV6-3 with TRBJ2-1; 8 bases align to TRBD2. This CDR3 has 15 residues. CDR1 is MNHEY, CDR2 SVGEGT, per germline. J was trimmed by 6 bases and V by 6 bases; bases with no gene match: 10. CDR3: CASRGQAGALNEQFF. CDR3 bases: TGTGCCAGCAGGGGTCAAGCGGGGGCCCTCAATGAGCAGTTCTTC.

This clonotype came up a few times. The chain is built from TRBV27 and TRBJ1-2; weak D call: TRBD1 (6 bases). Trimming removed 5 bases at V and 5 bases at J, with 12 bases between. The germline gives CDR1 MNHEY, CDR2 SMNVEV (reference sequence). The CDR3 runs to 13 residues. The CDR3 coding sequence is TGTGCCAGCAGTGACCAGGGGAGATATGGCTACACCTTC. Translated: CASSDQGRYGYTF.

CDR3 coding DNA: TGTGCCAGCAGCACTAAACTCGGCAGGGAGAATCAGCCCCAGCATTTT. It translates to CASSTKLGRENQPQHF. The rearrangement uses TRBV5-6 and TRBJ1-5; maybe TRBD1 (5 bases). Germline loops: CDR1 SGHDT, CDR2 YYEEEE. V dropped 4 bases and J dropped 4 bases, with 18 bases sitting between them. The CDR3 extends over 16 amino acids.

In its sample, this clonotype was seen once. This may arise from a read error, as a much more abundant clone is one base away. The rearrangement joins TRBV7-4 to TRBJ2-1, with TRBD2 matching 10 bases. Germline trimming cut 4 bases from V and 7 bases from J; bases unmatched to any gene: 7. In germline, CDR1 is SGHVT, CDR2 SQSDAQ. The CDR3 contains 15 residues. CDR3 residues: CASSSGTSEGNEQFF. The CDR3 region has the DNA TGTGCCAGCAGCTCCGGGACTAGCGAGGGAAATGAGCAGTTCTTC.

This chain connects TRBV24-1 to TRBJ2-1, with TRBD1 matching 8 bases. CDR1 KGHDR and CDR2 SFDVKD come from the germline V gene. The length of the CDR3 is 14 residues. V gave up 1 base and J gave up 7 bases; unmatched junction bases: 2. CDR3 sequence reads: CATSDFTGGNEQFF. The CDR3 bases are TGTGCCACCAGTGATTTTACAGGGGGGAATGAGCAGTTCTTC.